These T cell receptor beta chains were read from a single sample in a study of T cells in Graves' hyperthyroidism and ophthalmopathy. TCRdb reanalysed the multiplex PCR reads using MiXCR and keeps one entry per CDR3 protein. Here the sample spans about 480,000 distinct CDR3 sequences, roughly 14% being singletons. The material sequenced was blood. These receptors were taken from a woman between 18 and 29 years old with Graves' hyperthyroidism. Each CDR3 is given without its conserved first and last residue. The order of the fields is J gene, V gene, CDR3 protein.

TRBJ2-3,TRBV5-6,ASSAGLGWDTQY
TRBJ1-3,TRBV13,ASRTGTGVNTIY
TRBJ1-2,TRBV28,ATDPAHEGGYT
TRBJ1-1,TRBV18,ASSPRGENTEAF
TRBJ1-1,TRBV25-1,ASAGTGWDTEAF
TRBJ2-4,TRBV20-1,SANLAGGPGPIQY
TRBJ1-6,TRBV7-8,ASSGKTSGTETYNSPLH
TRBJ2-3,TRBV19,ASSIDGGKNTQY
TRBJ2-3,TRBV3-1,ASSQDRLGATDTQY
TRBJ1-2,TRBV14,ASSQLGTGVGYT
TRBJ2-7,TRBV10-3,AIQGAGGGEQY
TRBJ2-3,TRBV6-1,ASRPVAASTDTQY
TRBJ2-1,TRBV19,ASSILTGGSYNEQF
TRBJ2-2,TRBV7-3,ASSLSLAGKNTGELF
TRBJ1-1,TRBV20-1,SASPTTNTEAF
TRBJ2-3,TRBV9,ASSGPGSTDTQY
TRBJ2-1,TRBV11-2,ASSSLEGAELQSSYNEQF
TRBJ2-1,TRBV10-3,AISGKGAGSGAYNEQF
TRBJ2-1,TRBV24-1,ATSDSAVNEQF
TRBJ2-1,TRBV20-1,SASRTVNYNEQF
TRBJ1-1,TRBV19,ASSDRAASNTEAF
TRBJ2-2,TRBV20-1,SATLGGLGTGELF